A single sample gave rise to the 3 T cell receptor beta chains below, sequenced in a study of shared clonotypes between healthy human individuals. Method: immunoSEQ multiplex PCR; TCRdb's copy keeps in-frame clones and lacks some. The sample holds millions of clones, 90% to 95% seen once. Sequenced: naive CD4+ T cells sorted from blood. Subset indicated: CD45RA+ positively selected. All receptors come from a man between 18 and 29 years old in good health.

The chain is built from TRBV30 and TRBJ1-6; D remains unclear. The CDR3 extends over 14 amino acids. Trimming shortened V by 5 bases and J by 9 bases, and 17 bases separated the two germline ends. Germline CDR1 GTSNPN, CDR2 SVGIG (reference sequence). Written as DNA, the CDR3 is TGTGCCTGGGGGCCCGCGGGGTCGGCTTCACCCCTCCACTTT. Amino acids: CAWGPAGSASPLHF.

CDR3 residues: CASSQGAPSYGYTF. The CDR3 DNA reads TGTGCCAGCAGCCAAGGGGCCCCCTCCTATGGCTACACCTTC. J is TRBJ1-2 and V is TRBV4-2, with D unresolved. CDR1 LGHNA and CDR2 YNFKEQ come from the germline V gene. V lost 1 base to trimming and J lost 4 bases, with 10 bases between them. The CDR3 consists of 14 residues.

This chain joins TRBV19 and TRBJ2-2; TRBD2 might be the D (5 bases). Germline lookup yields CDR1 LNHDA and CDR2 SQIVND (reference sequence). With 1 base removed from V and 4 bases from J, the gap between germline ends came to 10 bases. The CDR3 contains 15 residues. CDR3 in amino acids: CASSIAGSVTGELFF. DNA of the CDR3: TGTGCCAGTAGTATAGCGGGGAGTGTCACCGGGGAGCTGTTTTTT. The full variable domain, rest sourced from reference TRBV19 and TRBJ2-2, is DGGITQSPKYLFRKEGQNVTLSCEQNLNHDAMYWYRQDPGQGLRLIYYSQIVNDFQKGDIAEGYSVSREKKESFPLTVTSAQKNPTAFYLCASSIAGSVTGELFFGEGSRLTVL.